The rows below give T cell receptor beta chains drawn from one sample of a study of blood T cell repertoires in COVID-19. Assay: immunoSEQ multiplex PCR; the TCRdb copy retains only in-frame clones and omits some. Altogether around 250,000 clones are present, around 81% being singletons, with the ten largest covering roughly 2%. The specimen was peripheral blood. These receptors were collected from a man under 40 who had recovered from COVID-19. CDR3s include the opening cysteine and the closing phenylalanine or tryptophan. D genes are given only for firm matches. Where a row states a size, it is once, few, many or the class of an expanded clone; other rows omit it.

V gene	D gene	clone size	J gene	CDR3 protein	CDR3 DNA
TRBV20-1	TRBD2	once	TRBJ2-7	CSASPLAGGRSYEQYF	TGCAGTGCTAGTCCCCTAGCGGGGGGCCGCTCCTACGAGCAGTACTTC
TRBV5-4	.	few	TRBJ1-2	CASSLVYGQSDYGYTF	TGTGCCAGCAGCTTGGTTTACGGACAAAGCGACTATGGCTACACCTTC
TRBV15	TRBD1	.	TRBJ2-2	CATSSYRGTGELFF	TGTGCCACCAGCAGTTACAGGGGAACCGGGGAGCTGTTTTTT
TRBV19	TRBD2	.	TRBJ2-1	CATGGAGEQFF	TGTGCCACCGGGGGGGCCGGTGAGCAGTTCTTC
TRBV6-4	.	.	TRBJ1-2	CASSVKIREAPLNGYTF	TGTGCCAGCAGTGTCAAAATCAGGGAAGCGCCTCTCAACGGCTACACCTTC
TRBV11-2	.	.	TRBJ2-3	CASSSVPLSTDTQYF	TGTGCCAGCAGCTCTGTGCCGCTAAGCACAGATACGCAGTATTTT
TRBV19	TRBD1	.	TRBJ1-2	CASTLGQGIHGYTF	TGTGCCAGTACCCTAGGACAGGGCATTCATGGCTACACCTTC
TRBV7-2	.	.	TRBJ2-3	CASSPHGSADTQYF	TGTGCCAGCAGCCCCCACGGGAGCGCAGATACGCAGTATTTT
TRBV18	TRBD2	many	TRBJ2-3	CASSKISGYTDTQYF	TGTGCCAGCTCAAAGATTAGCGGGTACACAGATACGCAGTATTTT
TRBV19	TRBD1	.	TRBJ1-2	CASSMGQGAIVDTF	TGTGCCAGTAGTATGGGACAGGGGGCCATTGTAGACACCTTC
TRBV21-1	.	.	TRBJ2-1	CASSKAYPRDNEQFF	TGTGCCAGCAGCAAAGCCTACCCAAGAGACAATGAGCAGTTCTTC
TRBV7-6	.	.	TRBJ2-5	CASSTNERGSQETQYF	TGTGCCAGCAGCACCAATGAACGGGGTAGCCAAGAGACCCAGTACTTC
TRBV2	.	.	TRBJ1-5	CASRLIGQPQHF	TGTGCCAGCCGACTAATTGGTCAGCCCCAGCATTTT
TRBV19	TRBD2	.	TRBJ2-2	CASSIVSSGGYTGELFF	TGTGCCAGTAGTATAGTTAGTAGCGGGGGTTACACCGGGGAGCTGTTTTTT
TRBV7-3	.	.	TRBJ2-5	CASSLNPGETQYF	TGTGCCAGCAGCTTAAATCCCGGGGAGACCCAGTACTTC
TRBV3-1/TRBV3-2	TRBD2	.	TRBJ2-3	CASSQGSAGRGDTQYF	TGTGCCAGCAGCCAAGGATCAGCGGGGCGGGGAGATACGCAGTATTTT
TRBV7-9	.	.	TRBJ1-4	CASSLDGLRSYEKLFF	TGTGCCAGCAGCTTGGATGGACTTAGGTCATATGAAAAACTGTTTTTT
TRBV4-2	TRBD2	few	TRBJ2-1	CASSQEILTSGHYEQFF	TGTGCCAGCAGCCAAGAAATTTTAACTAGCGGGCACTATGAGCAGTTCTTC
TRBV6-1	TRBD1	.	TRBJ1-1	CASSEANRGLEITEAFF	TGTGCCAGCAGTGAAGCAAATAGGGGGCTCGAGATCACTGAAGCTTTCTTT
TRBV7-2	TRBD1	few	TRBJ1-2	CASSLVQGIGGYTF	TGTGCCAGCAGCTTGGTACAGGGGATAGGTGGCTACACCTTC
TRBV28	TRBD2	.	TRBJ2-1	CASSRVEAGGLNEQFF	TGTGCCAGCAGCCGTGTGGAAGCGGGGGGGCTCAATGAGCAGTTCTTC
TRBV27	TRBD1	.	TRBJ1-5	CASTLKAPGTESNQPQHF	TGTGCCAGCACCTTAAAAGCCCCCGGGACAGAAAGCAATCAGCCCCAGCATTTT
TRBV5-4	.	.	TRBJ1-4	CASSLDRELFF	TGTGCCAGCAGCTTGGACCGGGAACTGTTTTTT
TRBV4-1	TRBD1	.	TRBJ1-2	CASSQDVSRQGALGYTF	TGCGCCAGCAGCCAAGATGTTTCCCGGCAGGGGGCTTTAGGCTACACCTTC